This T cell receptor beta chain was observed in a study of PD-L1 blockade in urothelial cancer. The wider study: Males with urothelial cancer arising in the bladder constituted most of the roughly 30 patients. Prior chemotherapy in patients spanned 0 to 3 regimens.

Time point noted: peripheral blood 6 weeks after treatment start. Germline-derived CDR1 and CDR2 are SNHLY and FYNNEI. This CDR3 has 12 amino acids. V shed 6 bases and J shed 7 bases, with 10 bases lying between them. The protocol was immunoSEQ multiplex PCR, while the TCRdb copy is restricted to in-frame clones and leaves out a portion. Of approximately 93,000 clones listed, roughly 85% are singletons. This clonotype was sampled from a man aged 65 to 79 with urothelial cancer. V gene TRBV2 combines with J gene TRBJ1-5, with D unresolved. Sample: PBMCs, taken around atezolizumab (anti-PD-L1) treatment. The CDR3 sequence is CASRDSGQPQHF. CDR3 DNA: TGTGCCAGCAGGGACTCGGGGCAGCCCCAGCATTTT.